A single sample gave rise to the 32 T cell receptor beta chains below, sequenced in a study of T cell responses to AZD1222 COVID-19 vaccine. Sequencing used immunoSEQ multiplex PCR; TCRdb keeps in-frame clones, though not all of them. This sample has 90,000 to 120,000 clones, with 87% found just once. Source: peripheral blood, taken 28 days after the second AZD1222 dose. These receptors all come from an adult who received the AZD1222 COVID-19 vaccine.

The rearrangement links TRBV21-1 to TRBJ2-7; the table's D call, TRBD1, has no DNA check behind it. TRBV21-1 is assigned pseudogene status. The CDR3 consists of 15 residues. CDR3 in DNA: TGTGCCAGCAGCGCCCCCGGGACAGGCTCCTACGAGCAGTACTTC. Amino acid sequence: CASSAPGTGSYEQYF.

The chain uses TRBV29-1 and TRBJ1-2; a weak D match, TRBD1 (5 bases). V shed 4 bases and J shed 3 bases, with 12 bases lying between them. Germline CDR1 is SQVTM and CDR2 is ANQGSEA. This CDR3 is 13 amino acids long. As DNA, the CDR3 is TGCAGCGTTGTATGGGGCTTCGACTATGGCTACACCTTC. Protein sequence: CSVVWGFDYGYTF.

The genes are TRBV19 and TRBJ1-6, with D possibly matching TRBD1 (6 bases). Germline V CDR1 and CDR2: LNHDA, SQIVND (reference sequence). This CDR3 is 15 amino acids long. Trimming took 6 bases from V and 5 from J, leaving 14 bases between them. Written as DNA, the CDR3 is TGTGCCAGTAGCCCATCAGGGGCGGATAATTCACCCCTCCACTTT. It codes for CASSPSGADNSPLHF.

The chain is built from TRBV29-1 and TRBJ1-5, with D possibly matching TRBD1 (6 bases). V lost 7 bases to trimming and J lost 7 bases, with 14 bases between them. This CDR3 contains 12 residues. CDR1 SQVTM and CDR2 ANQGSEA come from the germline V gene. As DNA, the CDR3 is TGCAGCGCAGGGGAGGTACAACAGCCCCAGCATTTT. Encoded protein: CSAGEVQQPQHF.

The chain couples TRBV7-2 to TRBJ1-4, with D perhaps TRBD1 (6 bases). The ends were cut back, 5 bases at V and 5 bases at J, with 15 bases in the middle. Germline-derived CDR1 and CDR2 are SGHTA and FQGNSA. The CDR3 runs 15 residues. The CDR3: CASSPSRGANEKLFF. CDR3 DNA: TGTGCCAGCAGCCCTAGCCGGGGGGCGAATGAAAAACTGTTTTTT.

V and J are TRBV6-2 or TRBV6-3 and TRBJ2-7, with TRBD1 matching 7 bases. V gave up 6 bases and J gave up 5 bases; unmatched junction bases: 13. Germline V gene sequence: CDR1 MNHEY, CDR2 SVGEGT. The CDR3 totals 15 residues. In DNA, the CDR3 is TGTGCCAGCAGCGCTCCCGGGACAGTATTCGACGAGCAGTACTTC. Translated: CASSAPGTVFDEQYF.

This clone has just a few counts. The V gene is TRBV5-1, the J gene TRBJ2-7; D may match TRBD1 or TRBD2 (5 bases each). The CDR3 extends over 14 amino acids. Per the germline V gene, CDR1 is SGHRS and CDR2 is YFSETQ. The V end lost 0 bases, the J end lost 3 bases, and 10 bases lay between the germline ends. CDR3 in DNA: TGCGCCAGCAGCTTGGGGGCAGGGAGCTACGAGCAGTACTTC. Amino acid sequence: CASSLGAGSYEQYF.

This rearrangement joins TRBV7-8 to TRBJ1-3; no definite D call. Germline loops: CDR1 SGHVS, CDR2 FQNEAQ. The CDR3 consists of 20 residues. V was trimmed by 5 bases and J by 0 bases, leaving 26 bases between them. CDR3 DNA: TGTGCCAGCAGCCCGAAAGGGTTAACAGAAGCGACTTACTCTGGAAACACCATATATTTT. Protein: CASSPKGLTEATYSGNTIYF. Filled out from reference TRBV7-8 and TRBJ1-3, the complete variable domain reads GAGVSQSPRYKVAKRGQDVALRCDPISGHVSLFWYQQALGQGPEFLTYFQNEAQLDKSGLPSDRFFAERPEGSVSTLKIQRTQQEDSAVYLCASSPKGLTEATYSGNTIYFGEGSWLTVV.

The CDR3 nucleotides are TGTGCCAGCAGTTTATCCCCGGCCGGCACTGAAGCTTTCTTT. Translating it yields CASSLSPAGTEAFF. This sequence joins TRBV27 and TRBJ1-1, with unresolved D. Deletions cut 0 bases from V and 4 bases from J, with 9 bases between. CDR1 and CDR2 (germline): MNHEY, SMNVEV (reference sequence). The CDR3 is 14 amino acids.

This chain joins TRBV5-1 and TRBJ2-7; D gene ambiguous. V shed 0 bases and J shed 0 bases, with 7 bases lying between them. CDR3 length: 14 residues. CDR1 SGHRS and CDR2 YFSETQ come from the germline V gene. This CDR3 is CASSLGTDSYEQYF. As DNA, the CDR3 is TGCGCCAGCAGCTTGGGGACCGACTCCTACGAGCAGTACTTC.

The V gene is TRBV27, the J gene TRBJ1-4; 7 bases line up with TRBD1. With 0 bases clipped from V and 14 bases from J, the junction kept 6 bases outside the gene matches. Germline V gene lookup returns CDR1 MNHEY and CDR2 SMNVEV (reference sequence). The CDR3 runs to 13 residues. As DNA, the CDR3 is TGTGCCAGCAGTTTATCCCCGGACAGGCCCCTGTTTTTT. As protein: CASSLSPDRPLFF.

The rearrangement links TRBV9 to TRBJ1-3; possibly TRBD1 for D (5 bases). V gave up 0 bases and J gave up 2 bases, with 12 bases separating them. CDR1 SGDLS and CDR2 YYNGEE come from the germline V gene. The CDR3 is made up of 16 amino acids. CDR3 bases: TGTGCCAGCAGCGTAGGGCAGGGCTCCGCTGGAAACACCATATATTTT. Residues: CASSVGQGSAGNTIYF.

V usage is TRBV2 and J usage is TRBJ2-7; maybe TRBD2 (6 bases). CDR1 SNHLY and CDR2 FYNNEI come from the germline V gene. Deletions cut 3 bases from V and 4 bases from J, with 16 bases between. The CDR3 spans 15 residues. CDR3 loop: CASSDLVQGGYEQYF. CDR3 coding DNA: TGTGCCAGCAGTGATTTGGTGCAGGGAGGTTACGAGCAGTACTTC.

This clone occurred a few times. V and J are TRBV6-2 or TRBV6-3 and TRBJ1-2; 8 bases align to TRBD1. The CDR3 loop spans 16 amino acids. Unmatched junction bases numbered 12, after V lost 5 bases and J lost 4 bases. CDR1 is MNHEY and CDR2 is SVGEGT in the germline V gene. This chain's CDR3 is CASSGSPGTGFYGYTF. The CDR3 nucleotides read TGTGCCAGCAGTGGATCGCCGGGGACAGGCTTCTATGGCTACACCTTC.

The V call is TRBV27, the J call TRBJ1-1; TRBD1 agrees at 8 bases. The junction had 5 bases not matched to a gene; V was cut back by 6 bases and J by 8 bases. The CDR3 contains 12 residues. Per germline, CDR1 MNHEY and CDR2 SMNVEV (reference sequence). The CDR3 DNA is TGTGCCAGCAGGCCCGGACAGGGCGAAGCTTTCTTT. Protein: CASRPGQGEAFF.

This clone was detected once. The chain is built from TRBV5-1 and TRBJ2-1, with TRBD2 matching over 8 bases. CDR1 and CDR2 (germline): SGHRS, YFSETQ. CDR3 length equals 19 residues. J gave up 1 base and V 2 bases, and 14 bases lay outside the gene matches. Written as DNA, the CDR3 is TGCGCCAGCAGCTTCCACCCCGCGGGGGGCTCCAATTCCTACAATGAGCAGTTCTTC. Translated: CASSFHPAGGSNSYNEQFF.

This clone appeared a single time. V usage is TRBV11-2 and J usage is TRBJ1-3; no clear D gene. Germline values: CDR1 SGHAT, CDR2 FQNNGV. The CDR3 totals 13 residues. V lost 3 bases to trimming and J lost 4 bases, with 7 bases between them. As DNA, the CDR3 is TGTGCCAGCAGCTTTATGGAGGGAAACACCATATATTTT. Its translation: CASSFMEGNTIYF.

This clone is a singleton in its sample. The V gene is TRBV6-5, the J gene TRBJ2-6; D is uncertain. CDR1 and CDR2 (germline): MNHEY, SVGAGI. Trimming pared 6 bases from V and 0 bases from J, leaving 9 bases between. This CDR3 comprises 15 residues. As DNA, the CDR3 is TGTGCCAGCAGCCTCCAGCGCTCTGGGGCCAACGTCCTGACTTTC. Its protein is CASSLQRSGANVLTF.

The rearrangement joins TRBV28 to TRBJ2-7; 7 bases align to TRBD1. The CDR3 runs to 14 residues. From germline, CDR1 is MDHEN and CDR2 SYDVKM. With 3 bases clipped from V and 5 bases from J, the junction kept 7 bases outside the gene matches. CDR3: CASSFIGGGNEQYF. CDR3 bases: TGTGCCAGCAGTTTCATAGGGGGCGGCAACGAGCAGTACTTC. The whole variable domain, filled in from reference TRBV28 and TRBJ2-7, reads DVKVTQSSRYLVKRTGEKVFLECVQDMDHENMFWYRQDPGLGLRLIYFSYDVKMKEKGDIPEGYSVSREKKERFSLILESASTNQTSMYLCASSFIGGGNEQYFGPGTRLTVT.

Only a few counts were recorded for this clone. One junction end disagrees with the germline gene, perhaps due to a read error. The CDR3 DNA reads as TGTGCCAGCAGATTGGAGGGGGGCAATCAGCCCCAGCATTTT. Amino acids: CASRLEGGNQPQHF. The chain couples TRBV5-8 to TRBJ1-5, with a possible D match to TRBD1 (6 bases). The CDR3 sequence is 14 residues long. CDR1 is SGHTS and CDR2 is YDEGEE in the germline V gene.

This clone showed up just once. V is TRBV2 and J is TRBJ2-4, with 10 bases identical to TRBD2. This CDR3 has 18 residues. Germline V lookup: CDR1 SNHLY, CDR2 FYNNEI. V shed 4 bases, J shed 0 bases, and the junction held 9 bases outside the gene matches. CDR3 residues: CASSVEEAGGLAKNIQYF. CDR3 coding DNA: TGTGCCAGCAGTGTTGAGGAAGCGGGGGGGTTAGCCAAAAACATTCAGTACTTC.

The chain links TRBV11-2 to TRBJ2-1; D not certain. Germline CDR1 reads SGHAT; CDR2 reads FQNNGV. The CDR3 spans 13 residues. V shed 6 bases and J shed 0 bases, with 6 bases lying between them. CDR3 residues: CASSLASYNEQFF. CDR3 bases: TGTGCCAGCAGTTTGGCCTCCTACAATGAGCAGTTCTTC.

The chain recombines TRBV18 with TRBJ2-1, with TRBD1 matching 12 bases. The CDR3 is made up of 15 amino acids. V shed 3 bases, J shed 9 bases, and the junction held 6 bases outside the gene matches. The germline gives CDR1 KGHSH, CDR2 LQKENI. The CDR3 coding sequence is TGTGCCAGCTCACCCCCGGGACAGGGGGCTCGTGAGCAGTTCTTC. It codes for CASSPPGQGAREQFF.

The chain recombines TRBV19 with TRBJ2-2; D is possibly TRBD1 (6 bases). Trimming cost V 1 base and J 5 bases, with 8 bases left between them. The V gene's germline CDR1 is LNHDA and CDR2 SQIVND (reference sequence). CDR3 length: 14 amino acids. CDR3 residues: CASSIARGTGELFF. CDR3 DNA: TGTGCCAGTAGTATAGCGAGGGGGACCGGGGAGCTGTTTTTT.

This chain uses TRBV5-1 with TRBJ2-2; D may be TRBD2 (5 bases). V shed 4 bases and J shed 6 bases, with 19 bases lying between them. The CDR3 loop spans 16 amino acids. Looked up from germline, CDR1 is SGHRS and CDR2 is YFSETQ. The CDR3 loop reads CASSVSVGGAPGELFF. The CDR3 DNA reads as TGCGCCAGCAGCGTAAGCGTTGGAGGTGCACCCGGGGAGCTGTTTTTT.

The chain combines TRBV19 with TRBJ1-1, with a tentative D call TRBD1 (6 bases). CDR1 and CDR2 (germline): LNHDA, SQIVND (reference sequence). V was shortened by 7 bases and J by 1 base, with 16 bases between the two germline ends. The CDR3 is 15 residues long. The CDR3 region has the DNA TGTGCCAGTACTTGGCGGAAGGGGGGGAACACTGAAGCTTTCTTT. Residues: CASTWRKGGNTEAFF.

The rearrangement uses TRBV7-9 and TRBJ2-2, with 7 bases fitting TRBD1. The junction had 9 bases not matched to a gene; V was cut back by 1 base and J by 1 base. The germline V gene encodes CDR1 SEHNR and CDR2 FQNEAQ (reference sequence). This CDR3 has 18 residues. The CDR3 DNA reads TGTGCCAGCAGCTTAGTTACCGGACAGGTGAAGAACACCGGGGAGCTGTTTTTT. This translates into CASSLVTGQVKNTGELFF.

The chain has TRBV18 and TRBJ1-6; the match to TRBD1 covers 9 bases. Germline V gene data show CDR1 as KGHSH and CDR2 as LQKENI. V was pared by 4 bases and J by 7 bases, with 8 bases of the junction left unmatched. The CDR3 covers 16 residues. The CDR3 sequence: CASSLGGTGLNSPLHF. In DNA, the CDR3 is TGTGCCAGCTCACTAGGCGGGACAGGGTTGAATTCACCCCTCCACTTT.

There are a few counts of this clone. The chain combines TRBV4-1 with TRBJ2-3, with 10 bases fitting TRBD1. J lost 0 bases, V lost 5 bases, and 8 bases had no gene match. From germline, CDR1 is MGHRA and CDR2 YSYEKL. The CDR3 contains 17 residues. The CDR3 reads CASSKTGGQSSTDTQYF. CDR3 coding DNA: TGCGCCAGCAGCAAGACAGGGGGCCAAAGTAGCACAGATACGCAGTATTTT.

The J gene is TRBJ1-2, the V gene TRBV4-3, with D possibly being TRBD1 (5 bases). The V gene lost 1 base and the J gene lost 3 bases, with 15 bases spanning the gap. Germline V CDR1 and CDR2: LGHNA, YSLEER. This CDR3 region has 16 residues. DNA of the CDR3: TGCGCCAGCAGCCAAGCCCCTGACGGGGGTGACTATGGCTACACCTTC. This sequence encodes CASSQAPDGGDYGYTF.

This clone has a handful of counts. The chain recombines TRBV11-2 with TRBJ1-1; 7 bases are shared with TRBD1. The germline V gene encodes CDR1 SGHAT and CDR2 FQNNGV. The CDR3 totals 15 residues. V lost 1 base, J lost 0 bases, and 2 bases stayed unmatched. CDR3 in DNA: TGTGCCAGCAGCTTAGTCACAGGGGTGAACACTGAAGCTTTCTTT. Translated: CASSLVTGVNTEAFF.

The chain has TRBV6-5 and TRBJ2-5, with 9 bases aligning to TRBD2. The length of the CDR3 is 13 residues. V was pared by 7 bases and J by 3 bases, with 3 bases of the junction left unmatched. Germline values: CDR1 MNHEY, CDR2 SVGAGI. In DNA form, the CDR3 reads TGTGCCAGCAAGAGCGGGGGGAAAGAGACCCAGTACTTC. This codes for CASKSGGKETQYF.